Listed below are T cell receptor beta chains from one sample, sequenced in a study of blood T cell repertoires in COVID-19. Data came from immunoSEQ multiplex PCR; TCRdb stores just in-frame clones and leaves some out. This table has around 180,000 clones, 70% to 90% appearing once. The sample comprised peripheral blood. These receptors originate from an elderly woman with acute or convalescent COVID-19. The conserved cysteine and the conserved F or W are not part of the CDR3 here.

v_gene	j_gene	CDR3aa
TRBV30	TRBJ1-1	ARQRSMNTEAF
TRBV19	TRBJ2-2	ASTNGQSRNTGELF
TRBV29-1	TRBJ2-7	SVEVYGDEQY
TRBV3-1/TRBV3-2	TRBJ1-6	ASSQDLYSGGDSPLH
TRBV6-5	TRBJ1-1	ASSLPGSTEAF
TRBV2	TRBJ2-1	ASSSGLAGAGMQF
TRBV18	TRBJ2-3	ASSPRVLSTDTQY
TRBV7-9	TRBJ2-2	ASSLARSTGELF
TRBV30	TRBJ2-7	AWSVGTGKGGYEQY
TRBV29-1	TRBJ1-5	SVVLRGAANSNQPQH
TRBV29-1	TRBJ2-5	SVEVGGGETQY
TRBV19	TRBJ1-5	ASSSFGGPSNQPQH
TRBV5-6	TRBJ1-2	ASSLRQGAVGYT
TRBV18	TRBJ2-3	ASSLRSSTDTQY
TRBV6-5	TRBJ2-7	ASSYAASEYYEQY
TRBV7-9	TRBJ1-4	ASSLGDSSTNEKLF
TRBV25-1	TRBJ1-1	ASRGGQGNAEAF
TRBV30	TRBJ1-3	AWSEQGDTIY
TRBV3-1/TRBV3-2	TRBJ2-5	ASNAPNSGGGETQY
TRBV7-6	TRBJ2-2	ASSLARGSGTGELF
TRBV6-5	TRBJ1-1	ANKGQMNTEAF
TRBV7-2	TRBJ1-6	ASSQAGYNSPLH
TRBV5-1	TRBJ1-1	ASSVRVGNTEAF
TRBV7-2	TRBJ2-5	ASGLGTGWETQY
TRBV28	TRBJ1-4	ASTLGATNEKLF
TRBV5-6	TRBJ1-1	ASSLVAVNTEAF
TRBV4-2	TRBJ2-7	ASSHGLAGYEQY
TRBV19	TRBJ1-3	ASSTPDSPGNTIY
TRBV30	TRBJ1-2	AWSSDRGYGYT
TRBV5-1	TRBJ1-4	ASSLEGARSEKLF
TRBV9	TRBJ2-7	ASSRQDTTYEQY
TRBV27	TRBJ1-1	ASSVRQGWNTEAF
TRBV20-1	TRBJ1-3	SASNINRDSGNTIY
TRBV7-9	TRBJ2-6	ASSPVSSGANVLT
TRBV5-6	TRBJ2-7	ASSLANYEQY
TRBV19	TRBJ2-1	ASSMSGQGTFNEQF
TRBV5-5	TRBJ2-7	ASRTLGGQGLGEQY
TRBV5-1	TRBJ1-2	ASSPGQTYGYT
TRBV10-3	TRBJ2-7	AITEYEGAREQY
TRBV10-3	TRBJ2-3	AISGRGGADTQY
TRBV21-1	TRBJ2-7	ASSKRETSHYEQY
TRBV5-8	TRBJ2-1	ASSWTGGHNEQF
TRBV30	TRBJ2-7	AWRDTGTGGYEQY
TRBV5-4	TRBJ2-3	ASSLDSTTDTQY
TRBV4-3	TRBJ1-5	ASSQTGGNQPQH
TRBV27	TRBJ1-6	ASTGGENSPLH
TRBV7-2	TRBJ1-5	ASSHHRGATYQPQH
TRBV5-6	TRBJ1-3	ASSGTPDSGNTIY
TRBV5-6	TRBJ2-5	ASSLARKTQY
TRBV28	TRBJ2-1	ASTRVPYNEQF